These 15 T cell receptor beta chains originate from one sample sequenced in a study of spatial heterogeneity in lung cancer. As to time point: sample taken at primary tumor resection. TCRdb passed the 5' RACE reads through MiXCR, listing each CDR3 protein once. The table shows 35,000 to 55,000 distinct CDR3 sequences, with nearly 7% occurring only once. Sequencing was performed on PBMCs, taken at surgery. These receptors came from a female donor with early-stage non-small cell lung cancer.

Many counts were recorded for this clonotype. The rearrangement joins TRBV6-4 to TRBJ2-3, with 10 bases aligning to TRBD1. Germline V gives CDR1 MRHNA, CDR2 SNTAGT. The trim removed 6 bases at V and 7 bases at J, leaving 13 bases unmatched. The CDR3 has 16 amino acids. The CDR3, as DNA: TGTGCCAGCAGCCCCCGGACAGGGGGTCCCACGAATACGCAGTATTTT. Its protein is CASSPRTGGPTNTQYF.

This clonotype was detected only a few times. This chain's CDR3 is CASSLSVSSYNEQFF. Written as DNA, the CDR3 is TGTGCCAGCAGCTTATCCGTCAGCTCCTACAATGAGCAGTTCTTC. The genes are TRBV11-3 and TRBJ2-1; D remains ambiguous. The CDR3 spans 15 residues. Germline values: CDR1 SGHNT, CDR2 YENEEA. The V end lost 2 bases, the J end lost 0 bases, and 8 bases lay between the germline ends.

This clonotype was counted many times. The V call is TRBV7-2, the J call TRBJ2-3; D unclear. Germline V gives CDR1 SGHTA, CDR2 FQGNSA. The CDR3 totals 12 residues. The V end was cut by 6 bases, the J end by 4 bases, with 8 bases between. This CDR3 reads CASRESSDTQYF. The CDR3 nucleotides are TGTGCCAGCAGGGAGAGTTCAGATACGCAGTATTTT.

This clonotype has only a few counts. The gene calls are TRBV6-6 and TRBJ1-5, with D unclear. The length of the CDR3 is 15 residues. Trimming shortened V by 2 bases and J by 6 bases, and 14 bases separated the two germline ends. CDR1 MNHNY and CDR2 SVGAGI come from the germline V gene (reference sequence). The CDR3 DNA follows: TGTGCCAGCAGTTACCCGACCGATGAAGGTCAGCCCCAGCATTTT. As protein: CASSYPTDEGQPQHF.

This clonotype was counted at least ten times. The chain couples TRBV27 to TRBJ2-3; no firm D call. Germline CDR1 reads MNHEY; CDR2 reads SMNVEV (reference sequence). The V and J ends lost 2 bases and 2 bases respectively, with 11 bases between them. The CDR3 is 15 residues long. CDR3 region: CASSLGIPLTDTQYF. DNA of the CDR3: TGTGCCAGCAGTTTAGGGATCCCCCTCACAGATACGCAGTATTTT.

About this clonotype itself: A single base separates this from a much larger clone, so it may be a read error. This rearrangement joins TRBV5-1 to TRBJ2-3; no clear D gene. This CDR3 is 13 amino acids long. Per the germline V gene, CDR1 is SGHRS and CDR2 is YFSETQ. This CDR3 reads CASGLYGTVTQYF. CDR3 sequence (DNA): TGCGCCAGCGGGTTATACGGCACAGTTACGCAGTATTTT. Filled out from reference TRBV5-1 and TRBJ2-3, the complete variable domain reads KAGVTQTPRYLIKTRGQQVTLSCSPISGHRSVSWYQQTPGQGLQFLFEYFSETQRNKGNFPGRFSGRQFSNSRSEMNVSTLELGDSALYLCASGLYGTVTQYFGPGTRLTVL.

The rearrangement joins TRBV2 to TRBJ2-3; D call uncertain. V lost 8 bases and J lost 2, with 8 bases in between. Germline CDR1 and CDR2: SNHLY and FYNNEI. The CDR3 contains 12 residues. The CDR3: CASSRPTDTQYF. CDR3 sequence (DNA): TGTGCCAGCTCCCGGCCCACAGATACGCAGTATTTT.

This clonotype was picked up many times. V usage is TRBV7-9 and J usage is TRBJ1-1, with TRBD1 identical over 7 bases. The CDR3 consists of 12 residues. With V trimmed by 7 bases and J by 4 bases, 3 bases remained unmatched. Per the germline V gene, CDR1 is SEHNR and CDR2 is FQNEAQ (reference sequence). This CDR3 reads CASTQGTTEAFF. The CDR3 DNA follows: TGTGCCAGCACACAGGGGACCACTGAAGCTTTCTTT.

This clonotype was counted at least ten times. This chain joins TRBV5-1 and TRBJ1-4; D unclear. Trimming took 4 bases from V and 0 from J, leaving 13 bases between them. The CDR3 runs 16 residues. The germline CDR1 and CDR2 sequences are SGHRS and YFSETQ. CDR3 sequence reads: CASSPDGPSTNEKLFF. Here the CDR3 DNA reads TGCGCCAGCAGCCCGGACGGACCCTCAACTAATGAAAAACTGTTTTTT.

As regards this clonotype: Since a much larger clone is just one base distant, this may be a read error. The chain joins TRBV7-9 to TRBJ1-4; D is undetermined. Per germline, CDR1 SEHNR and CDR2 FQNEAQ (reference sequence). V lost 2 bases, J lost 10 bases, and 14 bases lay in between. The CDR3 loop spans 14 amino acids. The CDR3: CASSLSPGWGKLFF. For the CDR3, the DNA is TGTGCCAGCAGCTTATCACCAGGCTGGGGAAAACTGTTTTTT.

This clonotype has a count of ten or more. The J gene is TRBJ2-3, the V gene TRBV6-2 or TRBV6-3, with a tentative D call TRBD2 (5 bases). V was clipped by 5 bases and J by 4 bases, with 13 bases between them. The germline V gene encodes CDR1 MNHEY and CDR2 SVGEGT. The CDR3 totals 14 residues. CDR3 sequence: CASSLASFADTQYF. CDR3 sequence (DNA): TGTGCCAGCAGTCTAGCCTCGTTCGCAGATACGCAGTATTTT.

This clonotype has ten or more counts. The rearrangement joins TRBV5-4 to TRBJ1-1; no reliable D call. The CDR3 totals 15 residues. V was shortened by 0 bases and J by 1 base, with 10 bases between the two germline ends. Looked up from germline, CDR1 is SGHNT and CDR2 is YYREEE (reference sequence). CDR3 nucleotides: TGTGCCAGCAGCTTGGTCGGGGAGGGGAACACTGAAGCTTTCTTT. Translation gives CASSLVGEGNTEAFF.

The table lists this clonotype with many counts. The chain has TRBV29-1 and TRBJ2-3; D call uncertain. This CDR3 contains 12 residues. Looked up from germline, CDR1 is SQVTM and CDR2 is ANQGSEA. Trimming cost V 2 bases and J 4 bases, with 7 bases left between them. This CDR3 is CSVELGSDTQYF. CDR3 DNA sequence: TGCAGCGTTGAATTAGGATCAGATACGCAGTATTTT.

There are many counts of this clonotype. The chain joins TRBV10-3 to TRBJ2-2; 7 nucleotides line up with TRBD1. CDR3 size: 16 residues. Germline V lookup: CDR1 ENHRY, CDR2 SYGVKD. V was pared by 3 bases and J by 1 base, with 5 bases of the junction left unmatched. CDR3 sequence (DNA): TGTGCCATCAGTGAATCACAGGGGTTGAACACCGGGGAGCTGTTTTTT. Amino acid sequence: CAISESQGLNTGELFF.

This clonotype was counted many times. The V gene is TRBV3-1, the J gene TRBJ1-2; 8 bases line up with TRBD1. J was trimmed by 4 bases and V by 8 bases; bases with no gene match: 3. The germline gives CDR1 LGHDT, CDR2 YNNKEL (reference sequence). The length of the CDR3 is 12 residues. CDR3 protein: CASGQGAYGYTF. The DNA for the CDR3 is TGTGCCAGCGGACAGGGCGCCTATGGCTACACCTTC.